These 3 T cell receptor beta chains originate from one sample sequenced in a study of T-cell reconstitution after alpha-beta-depleted transplantation in children. Unique molecular identifiers were built into the TCRbeta library. TCRdb ran MiXCR on the PCR reads and lists one entry per CDR3 protein. The sample carries roughly 200,000 distinct CDR3 sequences, roughly 10% recorded once. This sample comprised PBMCs, obtained before TCRalphabeta/CD19-depleted stem cell transplant. These receptors were obtained from a child younger than two with acute myeloid leukemia, due to receive a stem cell transplant.

At least ten counts were recorded for this clonotype. V usage is TRBV20-1 and J usage is TRBJ2-3; tentative D call: TRBD2 (5 bases). V gave up 6 bases and J gave up 0 bases, with 10 bases separating them. The CDR3 loop spans 13 amino acids. Germline CDR1 is DFQATT and CDR2 is SNEGSKA (reference sequence). CDR3 sequence reads: CSAGGSSTDTQYF. The CDR3, as DNA: TGCAGTGCGGGCGGGTCTAGCACAGATACGCAGTATTTT.

This clonotype was seen many times. This chain uses TRBV12-3 or TRBV12-4 with TRBJ2-7; possible D gene TRBD2, 5 bases. There are 12 residues in the CDR3. Trimming stripped 6 bases from V and 3 bases from J, with 9 bases between. The chain's CDR3 is CASSPLGYEQYF. The CDR3 nucleotides are TGTGCCAGCAGCCCACTAGGCTACGAGCAGTACTTC.

This clonotype was counted ten times or more. CDR3 nucleotides: TGCAGTGCACACCCCGGACTAGGAGATACGCAGTATTTT. Translated, it gives CSAHPGLGDTQYF. The chain uses TRBV20-1 and TRBJ2-3; 7 bases align to TRBD2. Per germline, CDR1 DFQATT and CDR2 SNEGSKA (reference sequence). Trimming took 6 bases from V and 5 from J; bases not matched to a gene: 8. This CDR3 region has 13 residues.